The 18 T cell receptor beta chains presented below share a single source sample, sequenced in a study of blood T cell repertoires in COVID-19. TCRdb's copy holds only in-frame clones and misses some; the assay was immunoSEQ multiplex PCR. The sample holds approximately 83,000 clones; approximately 77% are singletons and the top ten take around a tenth. Sequencing was done on a sample of peripheral blood. The source of these receptors is a woman older than 75 with acute or convalescent COVID-19.

The rearrangement joins TRBV4-3 to TRBJ2-1, with 8 positions matching TRBD2. The CDR3 totals 16 residues. Germline CDR1 reads LGHNA; CDR2 reads YSLEER. With V trimmed by 5 bases and J by 10 bases, 16 bases remained unmatched. The CDR3: CASSVTVDRGGGEQFF. As DNA, the CDR3 is TGCGCCAGCAGCGTAACTGTCGACCGGGGGGGCGGGGAGCAGTTCTTC.

The chain is built from TRBV7-9 and TRBJ1-1; a weak D match, TRBD1 (6 bases). Trimming removed 6 bases from V and 1 base from J, with 12 bases in between. Germline lookup yields CDR1 SEHNR and CDR2 FQNEAQ (reference sequence). The CDR3 contains 14 residues. CDR3 loop: CASRPGTPNTEAFF. CDR3 nucleotide sequence: TGTGCCAGCAGACCCGGGACACCGAACACTGAAGCTTTCTTT.

This chain links TRBV18 with TRBJ1-2; TRBD1 matches 9 bases. CDR1 KGHSH and CDR2 LQKENI come from the germline V gene. Trimming cost V 6 bases and J 3 bases; bases outside gene matches: 5. The CDR3 length is 14 residues. The CDR3 nucleotides are TGTGCCAGCTCGGCCGGGACAGGGTACTATGGCTACACCTTC. The encoded protein is CASSAGTGYYGYTF.

The chain carries TRBV19 and TRBJ2-5, with D perhaps TRBD2 (5 bases). This CDR3 spans 13 amino acids. Between the trimmed V and J ends, which lost 3 bases and 4 bases, there was a span of 9 bases. Germline V gene sequence: CDR1 LNHDA, CDR2 SQIVND (reference sequence). This CDR3 is CASSINGVETQYF. The CDR3, as DNA: TGTGCCAGTAGTATTAACGGGGTAGAGACCCAGTACTTC.

The chain links TRBV7-3 to TRBJ1-2; 9 bases are shared with TRBD1. This CDR3 has 13 amino acids. CDR1 and CDR2 (germline): SGHTA, FQGTGA. V gave up 4 bases and J gave up 4 bases; unmatched junction bases: 1. As DNA, the CDR3 is TGTGCCAGCAGCTCGGGACAGGGCTATGGCTACACCTTC. This sequence encodes CASSSGQGYGYTF.

The J gene is TRBJ2-7, the V gene TRBV11-2; 8 nucleotides match TRBD1. This CDR3 is built from 17 residues. Germline CDR1 reads SGHAT; CDR2 reads FQNNGV. V shed 5 bases and J 2 bases; nucleotides not matched to a gene: 14. In nucleotides, the CDR3 is TGTGCCAGCAGCCCCATTAACAGGGGGTTACGAACCTACGAGCAGTACTTC. Translating it yields CASSPINRGLRTYEQYF.

The CDR3 nucleotides are TGTGCCAGCAGTGATAGCAGTAAATACGAGCAGTACTTC. The encoded protein is CASSDSSKYEQYF. The V call is TRBV6-1, the J call TRBJ2-7; D uncertain. The CDR3 has 13 amino acids. V lost 3 bases to trimming and J lost 4 bases, with 10 bases between them. Germline CDR1 MNHNS, CDR2 SASEGT.

This sequence joins TRBV6-5 and TRBJ2-7; perhaps TRBD1 as D (6 bases). Germline values: CDR1 MNHEY, CDR2 SVGAGI. V was shortened by 10 bases and J by 2 bases, with 12 bases between the two germline ends. The CDR3 length is 12 residues. CDR3 bases: TGTGCCACTAGGGACAATACCTACGAGCAGTACTTC. Protein sequence: CATRDNTYEQYF.

This clone is classed as medium-sized. The chain carries TRBV12-3 or TRBV12-4 and TRBJ1-5; D might be TRBD1 (5 bases). V was clipped by 8 bases and J by 5 bases, with 13 bases between them. The CDR3 has 13 residues. DNA of the CDR3: TGTGCCAGCCAGGGACTCAGGGATCAGCCCCAGCATTTT. This translates into CASQGLRDQPQHF.

This clone has more than one count but fewer than ten. The chain is built from TRBV6-5 and TRBJ2-7; tentative D call: TRBD2 (6 bases). The CDR3 has 13 amino acids. Germline values: CDR1 MNHEY, CDR2 SVGAGI. The germline V and J ends were trimmed by 10 bases and 2 bases, with 15 bases remaining between them. This CDR3 is CAIRSSGAYEQYF. The CDR3 DNA follows: TGTGCCATCCGTAGTTCGGGAGCCTACGAGCAGTACTTC.

This clone was counted only a few times. V gene TRBV4-1 combines with J gene TRBJ1-1; weak D call: TRBD1 (5 bases). Trimming removed 3 bases at V and 3 bases at J, with 11 bases between. Germline values: CDR1 MGHRA, CDR2 YSYEKL. The CDR3 contains 14 residues. CDR3 sequence reads: CASSHPGLYTEAFF. The CDR3 bases are TGCGCCAGCAGCCATCCGGGACTGTACACTGAAGCTTTCTTT.

The table lists this clone with a few counts. V usage is TRBV19 and J usage is TRBJ2-5; D possibly corresponds to TRBD1 (6 bases). V gave up 5 bases and J gave up 5 bases, with 21 bases separating them. CDR3 length: 16 amino acids. Germline CDR1 is LNHDA and CDR2 is SQIVND (reference sequence). The CDR3: CASSVGAGTTGETQYF. CDR3 DNA: TGTGCCAGTAGTGTCGGCGCCGGGACAACAGGCGAGACCCAGTACTTC.

The genes are TRBV24-1 and TRBJ2-3; D not resolved. The V end lost 2 bases, the J end lost 6 bases, and 8 bases lay between the germline ends. CDR1 KGHDR and CDR2 SFDVKD come from the germline V gene. This CDR3 region has 13 residues. CDR3 sequence reads: CATSDSNRDTQYF. CDR3 coding DNA: TGTGCCACCAGTGATTCCAACCGGGATACGCAGTATTTT.

V usage is TRBV28 and J usage is TRBJ1-2, with TRBD1 as a possible D gene (5 bases). This CDR3 comprises 13 residues. The germline V and J ends were trimmed by 4 bases and 7 bases, with 13 bases remaining between them. Germline-derived CDR1 and CDR2 are MDHEN and SYDVKM. DNA of the CDR3: TGTGCCAGCAGTTATTCAGGGCAGCGTGGCTACACCTTC. The encoded protein is CASSYSGQRGYTF.

CDR3 sequence: CASASGSGGTYNEQFF. The CDR3 bases are TGTGCTAGTGCCTCCGGTAGCGGGGGAACCTACAATGAGCAGTTCTTC. The rearrangement uses TRBV12-5 and TRBJ2-1; 9 bases match TRBD2. CDR1 LGHNT and CDR2 FRNRAP come from the germline V gene. V shed 7 bases, J shed 2 bases, and the junction held 9 bases outside the gene matches. This CDR3 comprises 16 residues.

This clone showed up just once. This chain joins TRBV25-1 and TRBJ1-2; D gene uncertain. Germline CDR1 MGHDK, CDR2 SYGVNS. The V and J ends lost 4 bases and 3 bases respectively, with 12 bases between them. This CDR3 region has 14 residues. For the CDR3, the DNA is TGTGCCAGCAGTGGGCCCGGGAGATACTATGGCTACACCTTC. Residues: CASSGPGRYYGYTF.

V usage is TRBV5-1 and J usage is TRBJ1-1; D unresolved. The CDR3 consists of 16 residues. Trimming cost V 0 bases and J 1 base, with 13 bases left between them. In germline, CDR1 is SGHRS, CDR2 YFSETQ. The CDR3 loop reads CASSLVQEAWNTEAFF. In DNA, the CDR3 is TGCGCCAGCAGCTTGGTTCAGGAGGCTTGGAACACTGAAGCTTTCTTT.

This chain links TRBV19 with TRBJ2-2; D possibly corresponds to TRBD2 (6 bases). V lost 5 bases to trimming and J lost 0 bases, with 7 bases between them. There are 14 residues in the CDR3. Germline CDR1 LNHDA, CDR2 SQIVND (reference sequence). The CDR3 nucleotides read TGTGCCAGTAGTGAGCGGGCGAACACCGGGGAGCTGTTTTTT. This encodes CASSERANTGELFF.